Listed below are T cell receptor beta chains from one sample, sequenced in a study of T cells in Graves' hyperthyroidism and ophthalmopathy. TCRdb reanalysed the multiplex PCR reads using MiXCR and keeps one entry per CDR3 protein. The sample includes roughly 500,000 distinct CDR3 sequences, approximately 44% seen only once; the top ten take about 20%. The sample taken for sequencing was peripheral blood or thyroid tissue (not recorded which). These receptors all come from an adult woman with Graves' disease, either hyperthyroidism or ophthalmopathy (not recorded which). Both conserved end residues are part of each CDR3. The D gene is left open where the match is weak. Size values are once, few and many counts, or a class for expanded clones, and some rows have none.

NA,TRBV24-1,TRBJ1-1,NA,CAASGRNTKAFF
many,TRBV5-5,TRBJ1-1,NA,CASSLTGPQYMNTEAFF
many,TRBV7-9,TRBJ2-7,NA,CASSFAPGHEQYF
many,TRBV5-4,TRBJ1-1,NA,CASSLALEAEAFF
NA,TRBV25-1,TRBJ2-2,NA,CASSLPLGLGVGELFF
NA,TRBV6-1,TRBJ1-1,NA,CASSPVRVNSAFF
NA,TRBV9,TRBJ2-7,NA,CASSVRGEGYEQYF
NA,TRBV29-1,TRBJ2-5,NA,CSVEKGEETQYF
many,TRBV5-1,TRBJ2-7,NA,CASRQKPYEQYF
NA,TRBV5-4,TRBJ2-7,NA,CARDGDYEQYF
many,TRBV4-1,TRBJ2-6,NA,CASSLPGRTGANVLTF
many,TRBV7-2,TRBJ1-5,NA,CASSLVVGAVPQHF
NA,TRBV10-3,NA,TRBD2,CAITTSGRGNEQFF
few,TRBV7-2,TRBJ1-6,NA,CASSLEAAANNSPLHF
NA,TRBV20-1,TRBJ2-5,NA,CSASLQNRGETQYF
once,TRBV20-1,TRBJ1-1,NA,CSANDLWSTEAFF
NA,TRBV12-3/TRBV12-4,TRBJ2-7,NA,CASSLSLLEQYF
many,TRBV20-1,TRBJ2-7,NA,CSARVTEQYF
many,TRBV7-3,TRBJ2-2,NA,CASRRTVNTGELFF
NA,TRBV2,TRBJ1-2,TRBD1,CAISEEGTDLYGYTF
many,TRBV6-2/TRBV6-3,TRBJ2-7,NA,CASSRRPETYEQYF
many,TRBV7-3,TRBJ1-4,NA,CASSLTQVANEELFF
NA,TRBV3-1,TRBJ2-7,NA,CASSLIDRTYEQYF
NA,TRBV10-3,TRBJ2-1,NA,CAISRTEKSSYNEQFF
many,TRBV6-1,TRBJ1-2,NA,CASTVRANYGYTF
few,TRBV2,TRBJ1-5,TRBD1,CASQGDSNQPQHF
NA,TRBV5-1,TRBJ1-2,NA,CASSLWQGYTF
NA,TRBV4-2,TRBJ1-1,NA,CASRTTGQAFEAFF
many,TRBV19,TRBJ2-7,NA,CASRPPDSYEQYF
NA,TRBV7-7,TRBJ2-7,NA,CASSLATGTEQYF
NA,TRBV20-1,TRBJ2-2,NA,CSARTQRELFF
few,TRBV7-9,NA,NA,CASSSFPYEQYF
once,TRBV2,TRBJ1-2,TRBD1,CASSIQGGYGYTF
many,TRBV3-1,TRBJ2-5,NA,CASSLDLDQETQYF
NA,TRBV29-1,TRBJ1-1,NA,CSVELGSGTEAFF
many,TRBV20-1,TRBJ2-2,NA,CSARKRGRNTGELFF
many,TRBV2,TRBJ2-7,NA,CASSLNRNYEQYF
many,TRBV25-1,TRBJ2-3,NA,CASRQGSTDTQYF
many,TRBV10-2,TRBJ2-7,TRBD2,CATLSGSGTYEQYF
few,TRBV7-8,TRBJ2-5,NA,CASSAQTGFSVQETQYF
few,TRBV28,TRBJ1-6,NA,CASSFFEGLGSPLHF
few,TRBV7-2,TRBJ1-4,TRBD1,CASSYGTGKKLFF